The source of this TCR beta chain is a study of lymphopenia after photon versus proton radiotherapy. Germline assignment: CDR1 SGDLS and CDR2 YYNGEE. The CDR3 loop spans 16 amino acids. Findings and caveats of the study: Only patients who died were analyzed for survival; proton advantage is unproven. Post-nadir diversity loss with photons came from oligoclonal expansion, particularly CD8+ Temra cells. Under photons, naive T cells and diversity fell while effector/memory populations rose. In patients who died, overall survival fell as post-nadir TCR diversity dropped more.

Data came from immunoSEQ multiplex PCR; TCRdb stores just in-frame clones and leaves some out. The profile covers some 25,000 clones, with roughly four fifths appearing a single time and under 4.5% taken by the ten largest. This clone was seen only a few times. The antigen remains unidentified. A read error may account for a junction end that differs from germline. Sequencing was performed on peripheral blood, taken from a patient treated with photon-based radiotherapy. The sequence was obtained from a woman aged 45-65 years with pancreatic cancer. The rearrangement links TRBV9 to TRBJ2-2; the D gene is possibly TRBD1 (5 bases). CDR3 in amino acids: CASTVGVQKGTGELFF. The CDR3 coding sequence is TGTGCCAGCACCGTAGGGGTTCAGAAGGGCACCGGGGAGCTGTTTTTT.